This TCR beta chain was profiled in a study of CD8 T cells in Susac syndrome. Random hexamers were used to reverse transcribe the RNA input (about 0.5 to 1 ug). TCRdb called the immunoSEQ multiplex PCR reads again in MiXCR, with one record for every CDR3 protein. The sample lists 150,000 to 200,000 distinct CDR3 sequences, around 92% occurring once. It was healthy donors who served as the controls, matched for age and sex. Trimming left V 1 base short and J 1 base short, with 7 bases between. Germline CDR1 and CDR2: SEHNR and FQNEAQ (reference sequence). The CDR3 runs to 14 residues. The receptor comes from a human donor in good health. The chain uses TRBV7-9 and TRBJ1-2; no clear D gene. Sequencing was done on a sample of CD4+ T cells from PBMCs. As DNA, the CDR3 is TGTGCCAGCAGCTTAGGGGGTGATAACTATGGCTACACCTTC. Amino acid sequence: CASSLGGDNYGYTF.